The entry below describes one T cell receptor beta chain. Its cognate antigen is unknown. The CDR3 is 15 residues long. The V gene's germline CDR1 is SGHKS and CDR2 YYEKEE (reference sequence). The J segment lost 7 bases and the V segment lost 5 bases, leaving 5 bases of the junction unmatched. This sample is drawn from a study of shared clonotypes between healthy human individuals. The study's findings and limits: All-four-donor shared clonotypes had higher generation probabilities than non-shared clonotypes did.

Sequencing was performed with immunoSEQ multiplex PCR; in TCRdb, only in-frame clones are kept and a portion is missing. This table holds around 88,000 clones, 67% found once. The rearrangement links TRBV5-5 to TRBJ2-2, with 13 bases identical to TRBD2. The TCR sequence derives from a man aged 25 to 40 in good health. Sequencing was carried out using memory CD8+ T cells sorted from blood. As to subset: CD45RO+ cells pooled with CCR7-negative TemRA cells. CDR3 residues: CASRSGLAGIGELFF. In DNA, the CDR3 is TGTGCCAGCAGATCGGGACTAGCGGGAATCGGGGAGCTGTTTTTT.